The source of this T cell receptor (beta chain) is a study of shared clonotypes between healthy human individuals (TCRdb year 2020). Some background on the complete study: The cohort included a few men and two women between 18 and 49 years of age. The study deeply sequenced blood TCR repertoires of five healthy adults to estimate repertoire size and the extent of clonotype sharing between individuals. Each donor's leukapheresis produced roughly between roughly 0.9 and 8.9 billion PBMCs. For each donor, CD4 naive and CD4 memory were each run on three plates, CD8 naive on two plates, and CD8 memory on one plate. Different laboratories and diverse techniques were used to prepare libraries and sequence TCR repertoires, to increase sequencing depth and limit assay-specific biases. The paper's findings and limits, for the study overall: Larger estimated clonotype richness was generally found for naive subsets than for memory subsets. Because the study included only a small number of donors, the genetic and exposure-history diversity represented was limited. About 5% of naive CD4, 3.5% of naive CD8, about 2.1% of memory CD4, and 0.4% of memory CD8 clonotypes were shared across a few donors. Clonotypes shared by all four sorted-subset donors showed higher generation probabilities than non-shared clonotypes. Pairwise subsampling led to the expectation that sequencing depth would affect the degree of clonotype sharing among donors. Even with the large sequencing depth, rarefaction of the sorted-subset datasets indicated that sequencing was incomplete. Sampling was restricted to blood, and TCR repertoires in tissues likely differ from the TCR repertoires found in blood.

Using the deep immunoSEQ assay, TCR CDR3 regions were amplified from genomic DNA by multiplex PCR. For each cell subset, the extracted genomic DNA was distributed evenly across all wells of several immunoSEQ 96-well plates, and each plate served as one replicate. For sorted subsets, each replicate PCR was loaded with 200 ng genomic DNA, equivalent to 30,000 or so T cell genomes. The purified libraries were quantified using a Qubit 3.0 fluorometer, sized with a Bioanalyzer 2100, and then quantified again using the KAPA Library Quantification kit. Every immunoSEQ 96-well plate was sequenced on a separate single-read 150-cycle Illumina NextSeq 550 flow cell. The original methods were these. Because the immunoSEQ output held only junctional sequences and lacked quality scores, the filtering could not match the filtering applied to full-length reads. To assign V/J genes and CDR3, sequences were annotated against IMGT germline references using PyIR, a Python wrapper for IgBLAST v1.9. Any read was removed if the V/J assignment was weak (E-value above 1e-6), the CDR3 was missing, or the read contained stop codons, out-of-frame junctions, or ambiguous translated residues. V3J clonotypes were defined by identical inferred V gene, J gene, and CDR3 amino acid sequence. The percentage overlap between two repertoires was calculated by dividing the number of shared unique clonotypes by the size of the smaller repertoire. RTK rarefaction, the Chao1 estimator, and Recon v2.1 estimates of unobserved clonotypes were used to assess repertoire richness. Generation probabilities for all TCRbeta clonotypes obtained by the gDNA method from a handful of donors were computed using OLGA. In TCRdb, the immuneACCESS table is reduced to in-frame sequences with V and J assigned. These tables do not hold every clone; where another copy was compared, an unresolved V gene accounts for under half, and the others remain unexplained. The DNA gave D and trimming, while V, J and clone size come from that table. The sample data list fewer than 800,000 clones, and about 90% of these were observed just once. About 24% of the sample lies in the top ten.

Taken from the germline V gene, the CDR1 and CDR2 loops are SGHVS and FNYEAQ. The CDR3 sequence holds 13 residues, the cysteine and phenylalanine included. The DNA shown is the 39-base CDR3, in frame from base 1. V is cut by 3 bases and J by 1 base, and the space between the germline ends is 6 bases. CD8 naive samples were CD45RO-negative cells positively selected for CCR7, giving a CD45RA+CCR7+ population that excluded TemRA cells. Healthy HIV-negative adults with no recently reported acute infections or vaccinations were included as donors. All donors were Caucasian adults living in Nashville, Tennessee, USA. Blood was collected by leukapheresis, and PBMCs were isolated by Ficoll-Histopaque density gradient centrifugation and then cryopreserved in liquid nitrogen vapor phase. Analytical flow cytometry was used to check the purity and quantity of every magnetically sorted T cell population. Genomic DNA was isolated from each sorted fraction and quantified by UV absorbance on a Nanodrop 2000c.

Concerning this clone: Its antigen specificity is not known. No much larger clone exists at a distance of one base, and base qualities are not known.

The sample was naive CD8+ T cells sorted from blood. The cell subset or site tag for this specimen amounts to: CD45RA+CCR7+. The chain couples TRBV7-6 to TRBJ2-5, with the identity of the D gene unclear. This TCR was sampled from a man younger than 45 in good health. The DNA sequence follows: TGTGCCAGCAGCTTGACCCTCCAAGAGACCCAGTACTTC. It specifies CASSLTLQETQYF.